This T cell receptor (beta chain) was retrieved from a study of cytomegalovirus exposure and HLA in healthy donors listed by TCRdb under 2017. For context, the study as a whole: In an earlier analysis of roughly 500 of the donors, less than 350 Gb of sequence data and 100 million or so unique TCR beta sequences from about 179 million T cells were reported. Across around 400 genotyped donors of the cohort, an average of roughly 230,000 unique TCR beta nucleotide sequences per donor were sequenced, and around 20% of those sequences were non-productive. The study aimed to test whether signatures of past pathogen exposure could be identified by cataloging public T cell receptors. In the later analysis, no new phenotypic data were used to find candidate immune exposures; instead, reliance was placed on TCR beta sequences and their occurrence across donors. High-throughput TCR immunosequencing, statistical association of individual TCRs with disease status, and machine learning were combined to predict cytomegalovirus infection status. An earlier analysis of more than 450 of the donors used high-throughput TCR beta sequencing to judge whether each TCR beta V gene segment behaved as functional or pseudogenic. Because of strong linkage in the cohort, roughly five DR-DQ haplotypes were treated as single units for association and clustering. All discovery cohort repertoires had been generated using a single sequencing platform. HLA typing included class I and class II loci at four-digit resolution. To study patterns of TCR occurrence, a later analysis re-analyzed previously published TCR beta repertoires from 666 donors and added high-resolution HLA genotyping. Using immunosequencing, the study profiled T cell repertoires from about 620 subjects and related those repertoires to cytomegalovirus serostatus. Among the roughly 410 genotyped donors, around 81% belonged to the genetic ancestry cluster associated with self-reported Caucasian donors. The number of donors typed differed by locus, with roughly 629-640 for A, B, C, DRB1 and DQB1, 522 for DQA1, approximately 580 for DPA1, and some 440 for DPB1. In a later genetic analysis, genome-wide SNP genotypes for about 65% of the roughly 670 donors were used, and that subset was treated as a discovery cohort. Donor age, sex, ethnicity and CMV serostatus were compiled together with the repertoire data. In addition to the first cohort of 666 subjects, a separate validation cohort of about 120 different subjects was used. Approximately 310 gigabases of sequencing data and 80 million or so unique TCR sequences were included in an early release covering 500 to 750 HLA-typed donors. The investigation overall reported the following: Cytomegalovirus status was reported to be diagnosed by the classifier with high specificity and sensitivity in both the original and validation cohorts. Most CMV-associated TCR beta chains appeared to be HLA-restricted in a later analysis, and the HLA associations seemed to be driven largely by CMV exposure. In a later analysis, the rate of TCR association differed among HLA loci, with DRB1 alleles having the most associated TCRs and HLA-C alleles having the fewest. In a later genetic analysis, a missense DCLRE1C variant was associated with V-gene and J-gene trimming of TCR beta chains, and the association was replicated in an independent cohort. It was suggested by the authors that the approach could potentially be generalized to other disease states and immunological phenotypes. In an earlier analysis of about 600 of the donors, most TCR beta V segments appeared in productive rearrangements about 87% or about 30% of the time, broadly matching IMGT annotations. Compared with the roughly 700-donor mean, donors in an Asian-associated ancestry cluster had fewer N-insertions in productive TCRs, according to a later genetic analysis. Some IMGT-functional V segments, including TRBV6-2 and TRBV6-3, could not be distinguished by the 87-base-pair reads and were therefore excluded. In a later analysis, some 17,000 TCR beta sequences were associated with specific HLA alleles at a false discovery rate of 0.05. A cluster of highly shared sequence variants was judged likely to represent a technical artifact of the sequencing pipeline. In the study, 164 TCR beta chains were listed as associated with cytomegalovirus. In a later analysis, HLA-associated TCR beta chains were found to be more clonally expanded and to have lower generation probabilities than equally common non-associated chains. Three of the identified cytomegalovirus-associated TCR beta chains were confirmed in vitro to be specific for cytomegalovirus antigens. Several of the top co-occurrence clusters appeared to be linked to parvovirus B19, influenza, CMV and Epstein-Barr virus, according to a later analysis. Because counts were too low, 15 to 20 rarely observed V segments, including chromosome 9 orphons, were left out of the earlier analysis of some 640 of the donors. Most TCR sequences were seen in very few donors, while some public TCRs were found in many individuals. The presence/absence analyses assumed that sequencing depth was roughly uniform across donors, and that assumption may not be true. A further reported finding was that TCR beta sequences accurately predicted the HLA-A and HLA-B alleles for most subjects in the first cohort. Because HLA typing was unavailable for some donors at each locus, only the typed subset was used in association tests. For the cohort, immune exposure information was limited to CMV serostatus. Linkage disequilibrium might explain the correlated functional status among segregating V segments, but an unknown experimental factor could not be ruled out. When HLA alleles, especially DR and DQ, strongly co-occurred, TCR associations were difficult to assign to individual alleles. Only TCR beta chains were sequenced in this cohort, and the absence of alpha or paired-chain data limited detectable features.

The receptor library was made with the immunoSEQ multiplex PCR assay. A mixture of 60 forward primers for TCR Vbeta segments and 13 reverse primers for TCR Jbeta segments was used in the multiplex PCR. The CDR3 region of rearranged TCR beta genes was amplified from genomic DNA by a multiplex PCR assay. The amplified TCR beta libraries were sequenced on the Illumina HiSeq System as 87-base-pair reads. On the study's bioinformatics: In a later analysis, tens of millions of unique TCR beta chains were counted across the approximately 640 repertoires, and roughly 11 million of these chains were shared by at least two donors. Raw reads were error-corrected and collapsed into unique sequences by a nearest-neighbor algorithm in which closely related sequences were merged to remove PCR and sequencing errors. Alignment of CDR3 sequences to IMGT reference sequences was used to assign V, D and J gene segments. For a sequence to be retained, a match of at least six nucleotides to both a V gene segment and a J gene segment was required. Rearrangements were called productive when the CDR3 lacked stop codons and stayed in frame with V and J; all others were non-productive. CDR3 was defined by IMGT convention, running from the second conserved V-encoded cysteine to the conserved J-encoded phenylalanine. Sequences without an unambiguous match to a single V gene segment were excluded from the earlier analysis of 587 of the donors. In an earlier analysis of 587 of the donors, V segments were called functional above 56.7% productive rearrangements and were called segregating when the between-donor standard deviation exceeded 5%. To diagnose cytomegalovirus status from the catalog of TCR beta chain sequences, a statistical classification framework was built. A later analysis assigned V and J genes by comparing TCR nucleotide sequences with IMGT/GENE-DB human TR gene sequences. In a later analysis, CDR3 sequences and most-parsimonious VDJ recombination scenarios were assigned using the TCRdist pipeline. In a later analysis, each TCR beta chain was defined by its CDR3 amino acid sequence together with its V-gene family, and reads without a unique V-gene family were excluded. In a later analysis, nearly 600 highly shared, low-generation-probability nucleotide sequences were removed to address suspected cross-contamination and a sequencing artifact. For each public chain, a later analysis derived a clonal expansion index from normalized ranks of inferred template counts within each repertoire. A later analysis computed generation probabilities with a VDJ recombination model fitted to out-of-frame rearrangements, and checked the results against IGoR. In a later analysis, hypergeometric tests were used to score TCR-TCR, TCR-HLA and TCR-CMV co-occurrence, with a repertoire-size bias correction applied to TCR pairs. A later analysis estimated false discovery rates by permuting HLA or CMV assignments 20 times. A later analysis grouped co-occurring TCRs with DBSCAN, adding TCRdist sequence similarity when clustering within HLA-allele-positive subsets. For co-occurrence clustering, repertoires with fewer than 30,000 or more than 120,000 public chains were excluded, along with five repertoires with anomalous nucleotide sharing. TCRdb provides this immuneACCESS table in a form limited to in-frame rearrangements. Some clones are lacking; in checked studies, under half of them reflect an unresolved V gene, and why the rest are absent is not known. D and trimming come from the DNA, and the V and J calls and clone size come from that table. The sample data list some 220,000 clones, and approximately 90% of these were observed just once. Of the sample, around 1% is held by the ten largest clones.

The germline V gene supplies CDR1 ENHRY and CDR2 SYGVKD. Between the V and J ends, shortened by 3 bases and 9 bases respectively, the junction contains 12 bases. The CDR3 numbers 13 residues from cysteine through phenylalanine. The DNA shown is the 39-base CDR3, in frame from base 1. In total, 600 or so healthy bone marrow donors made up the cohort. At the time of sampling, every cohort member was nominally healthy, though immune exposures that went unrecorded were likely present. The donor tested CMV seronegative and was one of the 352 seronegative cohort members. Every donor gave a peripheral blood sample, and the peripheral blood mononuclear cells from that sample were used for TCR beta sequencing. The Qiagen DNeasy Blood Extraction Kit was used to extract genomic DNA from the blood cell samples. Comments on this clone: Its antigen specificity is not known. Base-call qualities are not available, and no considerably larger clone is one nucleotide away.

The sequencing input was PBMCs. The chain is made from TRBV10-3 and TRBJ2-1; a tentative D match to TRBD2 spans 5 bases. This receptor was identified in a woman aged 18-29 years in good health and CMV-seronegative. The DNA is TGTGCCATCAGTGATCCGGCAGCGGCTGAGCAGTTCTTC. The resulting protein is CAISDPAAAEQFF.